This TCR beta chain was captured in a study of CD8 T cells in ankylosing spondylitis. Germline lookup yields CDR1 DFQATT and CDR2 SNEGSKA (reference sequence). The ends were cut back, 6 bases at V and 6 bases at J, with 17 bases in the middle. There are 14 residues in the CDR3. The sample holds many counts of this clonotype. TCRdb recomputed calls from the 5' RACE reads with MiXCR, one row per CDR3 protein. The sample contains 250,000 or so distinct CDR3 sequences, roughly a quarter of which appear only once. This receptor was identified in a male donor with ankylosing spondylitis or in good health (not recorded which). The chain has TRBV20-1 and TRBJ2-2, with a weak D call TRBD2 (6 bases). Sequenced: blood, either unsorted or a sorted T cell fraction (not recorded which). The CDR3, as DNA: TGCAGTGCACCGTCGGGGAGGTTGGCCGGGGAGCTGTTTTTT. It translates to CSAPSGRLAGELFF.